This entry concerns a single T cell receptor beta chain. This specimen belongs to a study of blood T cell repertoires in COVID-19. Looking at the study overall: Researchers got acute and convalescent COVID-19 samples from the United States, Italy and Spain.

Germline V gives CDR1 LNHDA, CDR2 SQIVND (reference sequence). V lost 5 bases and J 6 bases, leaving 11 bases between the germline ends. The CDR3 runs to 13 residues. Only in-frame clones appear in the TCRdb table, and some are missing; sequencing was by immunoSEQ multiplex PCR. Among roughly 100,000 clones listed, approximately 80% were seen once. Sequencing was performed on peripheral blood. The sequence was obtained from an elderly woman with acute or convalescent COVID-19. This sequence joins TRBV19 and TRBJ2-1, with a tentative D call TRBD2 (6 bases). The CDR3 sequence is CASSDLGGNEQFF. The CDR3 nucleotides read TGTGCCAGTAGTGACCTCGGGGGCAATGAGCAGTTCTTC. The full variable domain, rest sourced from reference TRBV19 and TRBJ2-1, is DGGITQSPKYLFRKEGQNVTLSCEQNLNHDAMYWYRQDPGQGLRLIYYSQIVNDFQKGDIAEGYSVSREKKESFPLTVTSAQKNPTAFYLCASSDLGGNEQFFGPGTRLTVL.